These T cell receptor beta chains were read from a single sample in a study of shared clonotypes between healthy human individuals. TCRdb's table, derived via immunoSEQ multiplex PCR, lists solely in-frame clones and lacks some. The sample carries approximately 340,000 clones, approximately 74% recorded once. Sequenced sample: memory CD4+ T cells sorted from blood. These receptors originate from a man aged 25-45 years in good health. CDR3s include the opening cysteine and the closing phenylalanine or tryptophan. The D gene is left open where the match is weak. A clone size is listed for some rows: how often the clone was seen (once, few, many), or a class if it is expanded.

D gene | J gene | V gene | clone size | CDR3 DNA | CDR3 protein
TRBD1 | TRBJ1-1 | TRBV15 | . | TGTGCCACCAGCACGAGGACAGGGGGCTCGGCTGAAGCTTTCTTT | CATSTRTGGSAEAFF
TRBD1 | TRBJ1-1 | TRBV29-1 | . | TGCAGCGTTGTGAGACAGGGGGATACTGAAGCTTTCTTT | CSVVRQGDTEAFF
. | TRBJ1-1 | TRBV11-2 | . | TGTGCCAGCAGCTCGTCCCGGGGACTCTTCAGGGAAGCTTTCTTT | CASSSSRGLFREAFF
. | TRBJ2-5 | TRBV18 | . | TGTGCCAGCTCACCAATAGGAGAGACCCAGTACTTC | CASSPIGETQYF
. | TRBJ2-7 | TRBV7-8 | . | TGTGCCAGCAGCCTGAGGGCCCATAGCATCCTAAACTACGAGCAGTACTTC | CASSLRAHSILNYEQYF
. | TRBJ2-1 | TRBV10-2 | . | TGCGCCAGCAGTGGGGGGACTCCCTCCTACAATGAGCAGTTCTTC | CASSGGTPSYNEQFF
. | TRBJ2-3 | TRBV2 | . | TGTGCCAGCAGTACCCGGACTAGCACAGATACGCAGTATTTT | CASSTRTSTDTQYF
. | TRBJ2-5 | TRBV5-1 | few | TGCGCCAGCACACTCGGCGGGGCCCAAGAGACCCAGTACTTC | CASTLGGAQETQYF
TRBD2 | TRBJ2-1 | TRBV28 | few | TGTGCCAGCAGTCTAGCGGGAGGCCCACCTGAGCAGTTCTTC | CASSLAGGPPEQFF
. | TRBJ1-5 | TRBV2 | . | TGTGCCAGCAGCAGTCGAACCCGGGACCGTCGCTATAGCAATCAGCCCCAGCATTTT | CASSSRTRDRRYSNQPQHF
. | TRBJ2-5 | TRBV27 | . | TGTGCCAGCAGTTTCGCGGGACAAGAAGAGACCCAGTACTTC | CASSFAGQEETQYF
. | TRBJ2-7 | TRBV5-4 | few | TGTGCCAGCAGCTTGTTTCGGGGTGGCGCGGCCGACGAGCAGTACTTC | CASSLFRGGAADEQYF
TRBD1 | TRBJ2-1 | TRBV19 | many | TGTGCCAGTAGACCAGGGGGACCCTTCGATGAGCAGTTCTTC | CASRPGGPFDEQFF
. | TRBJ2-3 | TRBV7-8 | . | TGTGCCAGCAGCTTAGAGTTCACCACAGATACGCAGTATTTT | CASSLEFTTDTQYF
. | TRBJ1-5 | TRBV27 | . | TGTGCCAGCAGACGATCCTTAGGCAATCAGCCCCAGCATTTT | CASRRSLGNQPQHF
. | TRBJ2-5 | TRBV20-1 | . | TGCAGTGCTAGGGACGGGCAGACCCAGTACTTC | CSARDGQTQYF
TRBD2 | TRBJ2-7 | TRBV5-1 | few | TGCGCCAGCAGCTTTGGACTAGAGTACGAGCAGTACTTC | CASSFGLEYEQYF
. | TRBJ2-7 | TRBV6-4 | . | TGTGCCAGCAAAAGGCGGAGTTACTACGAGCAGTACTTC | CASKRRSYYEQYF
TRBD1 | TRBJ2-1 | TRBV18 | . | TGTGCCAGCCAGGGGGACAATGAGCAGTTCTTC | CASQGDNEQFF
TRBD2 | TRBJ2-1 | TRBV7-9 | . | TGTGCCAGCATCCAATTAGCGGGGAGCTCCTACAATGAGCAGTTCTTC | CASIQLAGSSYNEQFF
. | TRBJ2-2 | TRBV10-1 | . | TGCGCCAGCAGTGAGGTCGCCACCGGGGAGCTGTTTTTT | CASSEVATGELFF
. | TRBJ2-7 | TRBV2 | . | TGTGCCAGCAGTGACGATGAGACAGCCTACGAGCAGTACTTC | CASSDDETAYEQYF
. | TRBJ1-2 | TRBV6-1 | . | TGTGCCAGCAGTGAAGACGGGGCAGCCCAGCCGGTGGGCTACACCTTC | CASSEDGAAQPVGYTF
. | TRBJ2-2 | TRBV4-2 | . | TGTGCCAGCAGCCAAGGGCTAACAGGTGATTTCGCCGGGGAGCTGTTTTTT | CASSQGLTGDFAGELFF
TRBD1 | TRBJ1-1 | TRBV5-1 | . | TGCGCCAGCAGCTTTGGGCAGGGGGCTATTGAAGCTTTCTTT | CASSFGQGAIEAFF
. | TRBJ2-3 | TRBV5-6 | few | TGTGCCAGCAGCCGCGTTAATACGCAGTATTTT | CASSRVNTQYF